This T cell receptor (beta chain) originates from a study of CD8 T cells in ankylosing spondylitis. Study outcomes and limitations: Blood of patients with ankylosing spondylitis appeared to be characterized by a TCR beta motif of eight highly homologous variants.

TCRdb independently ran MiXCR on the 5' RACE reads; one entry per CDR3 protein. Of 45,000 to 65,000 distinct CDR3 sequences detected, 6.5% to 9% appear once; the ten largest clones hold over 6.5%. The germline V gene has CDR1 LGHNA and CDR2 YSLEER. The CDR3 consists of 15 residues. V was pared by 4 bases and J by 7 bases, with 14 bases between. This clonotype has ten or more counts. Its antigen is not identified. Sequencing was performed on blood, either unsorted or a sorted T cell fraction (not recorded which). The chain uses TRBV4-3 and TRBJ1-6; no reliable D call. This receptor was obtained from a female donor with ankylosing spondylitis or in good health (not recorded which). CDR3 protein: CASSPGLGKNSPLHF. DNA of the CDR3: TGCGCCAGCAGCCCAGGCTTAGGAAAAAATTCACCCCTCCACTTT.